The clone carrying this TCR beta chain was seen ten or more times. Every sampled donor was Caucasian and healthy. The CDR3 covers 15 residues. Germline trimming cut 5 bases from V and 7 bases from J; bases unmatched to any gene: 11. This entry is derived from a study of identical twins. Addition of a universal primer site occurred through template switching, and cDNA carried unique molecular identifiers. TCRdb used MiXCR to reprocess the 5' RACE reads, holding one entry per CDR3 protein. The repertoire has approximately 590,000 distinct CDR3 sequences, nearly 10% of them found once; the top ten carry around 3.2%. These data are also associated with another study on yellow fever vaccine responses in identical twins.

The chain combines TRBV12-3 or TRBV12-4 with TRBJ1-5; 7 nucleotides align to TRBD1. What was sequenced was PBMCs. The receptor comes from a woman younger than 35 in good health. Here the CDR3 reads CASSPGQAGSQPQHF. CDR3 nucleotides: TGTGCCAGCAGTCCAGGACAGGCCGGGAGCCAGCCCCAGCATTTT.